This T cell receptor beta chain was found in a study of blood T cell repertoires in COVID-19. About the research overall: Sites across the United States, Italy and Spain contributed samples from acute and convalescent COVID-19. PBMCs, B-cell-depleted T cells, or T cells were the source of the cDNA or gDNA that made up the material.

In the study's own analysis: Estimates of nucleated cell counts were drawn from the amplification of reference gene primers. The data were produced by immunoSEQ multiplex PCR, yet TCRdb's version contains in-frame clones alone and is incomplete. That table gives V, J and clone size, and the DNA gave D and trimming. The data show some 290,000 clones, with around 85% seen just once and less than 15% held by the top ten. Germline CDR1 reads SGHTA; CDR2 reads FQGNSA. This CDR3 region has 14 residues. V was shortened by 7 bases and J by 4 bases, with 13 bases between the two germline ends. Followed longitudinally, the Seattle patients had been enrolled during active infection.

The receptor comes from a woman aged 25 to 45 with COVID-19, enrolled during active disease. The sequenced sample was peripheral blood. This chain uses TRBV7-2 with TRBJ2-2; D might be TRBD2 (5 bases). CDR3 sequence: CASTPRGSTGELFF. CDR3 coding DNA: TGTGCCAGCACCCCCCGGGGTTCCACCGGGGAGCTGTTTTTT.